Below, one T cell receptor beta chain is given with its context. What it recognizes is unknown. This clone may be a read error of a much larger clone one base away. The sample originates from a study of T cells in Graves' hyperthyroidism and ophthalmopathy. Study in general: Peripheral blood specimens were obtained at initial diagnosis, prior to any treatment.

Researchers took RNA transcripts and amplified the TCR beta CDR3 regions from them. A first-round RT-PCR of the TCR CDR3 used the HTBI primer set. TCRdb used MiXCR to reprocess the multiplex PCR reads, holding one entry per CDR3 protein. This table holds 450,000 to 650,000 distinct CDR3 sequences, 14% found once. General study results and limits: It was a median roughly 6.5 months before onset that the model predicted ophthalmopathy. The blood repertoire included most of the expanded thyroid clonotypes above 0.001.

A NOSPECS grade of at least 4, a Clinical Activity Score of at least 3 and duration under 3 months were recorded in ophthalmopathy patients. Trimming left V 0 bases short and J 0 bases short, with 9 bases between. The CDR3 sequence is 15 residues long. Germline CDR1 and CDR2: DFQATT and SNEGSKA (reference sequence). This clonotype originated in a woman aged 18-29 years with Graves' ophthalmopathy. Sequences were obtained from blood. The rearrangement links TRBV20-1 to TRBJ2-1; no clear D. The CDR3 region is CSARDILGSYNEQFF. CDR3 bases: TGCAGTGCTAGAGATATCTTAGGCTCCTACAATGAGCAGTTCTTC.